Below are 26 T cell receptor beta chains sequenced from a single sample in a study of PD-1 blockade in classical Hodgkin lymphoma. Noted time point: newly diagnosed, previously untreated cHL patient sample. Researchers used magnetic negative selection to pull out pure CD4+ T cells from thawed PBMCs. This table comes from immunoSEQ multiplex PCR, and its TCRdb copy is limited to in-frame clones, with some not included. In the table there are approximately 23,000 clones, roughly 90% of which are singletons. The sequencing input was CD4+ T cells from blood. The receptor source for this set is a human donor with classical Hodgkin lymphoma.

The V and J genes are TRBV9 and TRBJ2-1; 14 bases match TRBD2. The length of the CDR3 is 15 residues. Germline V gene lookup returns CDR1 SGDLS and CDR2 YYNGEE. With 6 bases clipped from V and 7 bases from J, the junction kept 6 bases outside the gene matches. CDR3: CASTLTSGRENEQFF. The CDR3 DNA reads as TGTGCCAGCACCCTGACTAGCGGGAGGGAAAATGAGCAGTTCTTC. Filled out from reference TRBV9 and TRBJ2-1, the complete variable domain reads DSGVTQTPKHLITATGQRVTLRCSPRSGDLSVYWYQQSLDQGLQFLIQYYNGEERAKGNILERFSAQQFPDLHSELNLSSLELGDSALYFCASTLTSGRENEQFFGPGTRLTVL.

This chain links TRBV2 with TRBJ2-3, with 8 bases lining up with TRBD2. CDR3 length: 15 residues. Germline V gene sequence: CDR1 SNHLY, CDR2 FYNNEI. The J segment lost 4 bases and the V segment lost 11 bases, leaving 14 bases of the junction unmatched. In DNA form, the CDR3 reads TGTGCCGGTGCCCCCTTAGCGGGGAGATCAGATACGCAGTATTTT. The encoded protein is CAGAPLAGRSDTQYF.

The rearrangement joins TRBV25-1 to TRBJ2-1; TRBD2 matches at 9 bases. Germline V gene lookup returns CDR1 MGHDK and CDR2 SYGVNS. This CDR3 is 16 amino acids long. V was pared by 3 bases and J by 10 bases, with 13 bases of the junction left unmatched. The CDR3 DNA is TGTGCCAGCAGTGACCGATACCTAGCGGGGTGGGACGAGCAGTTCTTC. It yields the protein CASSDRYLAGWDEQFF.

The gene calls are TRBV20-1 and TRBJ1-2; no definite D call. Germline CDR1 DFQATT, CDR2 SNEGSKA (reference sequence). The CDR3 has 11 amino acids. V lost 4 bases, J lost 6 bases, and 9 bases lay in between. The CDR3 loop reads CSATDGNGYTF. DNA of the CDR3: TGCAGTGCTACCGACGGAAATGGCTACACCTTC.

The chain links TRBV19 to TRBJ1-1; D gene ambiguous. V was pared by 2 bases and J by 2 bases, with 15 bases between. The CDR3 has 16 residues. The germline V gene has CDR1 LNHDA and CDR2 SQIVND (reference sequence). The CDR3 nucleotides are TGTGCCAGTAGTATATTCCGGGGAGGAGAAAACACTGAAGCTTTCTTT. Translation gives CASSIFRGGENTEAFF.

The DNA of the CDR3 is TGTGCCAGTAGCCCGGGACAGACAAAATGGAGGGCCGAGCAGTACTTC. Its protein is CASSPGQTKWRAEQYF. The V gene is TRBV19, the J gene TRBJ2-7; D may be TRBD1 (7 bases). V was clipped by 6 bases and J by 6 bases, with 24 bases between them. The CDR3 contains 16 residues. Germline V CDR1 and CDR2: LNHDA, SQIVND (reference sequence).

This clone was detected only once. The V call is TRBV9, the J call TRBJ2-3; D uncertain. V gave up 0 bases and J gave up 0 bases, with 5 bases separating them. Germline CDR1 reads SGDLS; CDR2 reads YYNGEE. This CDR3 comprises 14 residues. The CDR3 bases are TGTGCCAGCAGCGTAGAACCTAGCACAGATACGCAGTATTTT. Translating it yields CASSVEPSTDTQYF. The variable domain in full, completed from reference TRBV9 and TRBJ2-3, reads DSGVTQTPKHLITATGQRVTLRCSPRSGDLSVYWYQQSLDQGLQFLIQYYNGEERAKGNILERFSAQQFPDLHSELNLSSLELGDSALYFCASSVEPSTDTQYFGPGTRLTVL.

The chain combines TRBV7-3 with TRBJ2-2, with D perhaps TRBD2 (7 bases). Germline V gene sequence: CDR1 SGHTA, CDR2 FQGTGA. CDR3 length equals 19 residues. V was trimmed by 2 bases and J by 0 bases, leaving 19 bases between them. The CDR3 region has the DNA TGTGCCAGCAGCTTATTGGCAGGTGGCGGGGGCCCGAACACCGGGGAGCTGTTTTTT. It yields the protein CASSLLAGGGGPNTGELFF.

This clone turned up a few times. The chain links TRBV28 to TRBJ1-1; a weak D match, TRBD1 (5 bases). CDR1 and CDR2 from the germline V gene are MDHEN and SYDVKM. V gave up 3 bases and J gave up 4 bases, with 15 bases separating them. The CDR3 is made up of 15 amino acids. CDR3 amino acids: CASSLSDSVSTEAFF. CDR3 in DNA: TGTGCCAGCAGTTTGTCAGACAGTGTGAGCACTGAAGCTTTCTTT.

The chain couples TRBV7-9 to TRBJ2-1; either TRBD1 or TRBD2 may supply D (5 bases each). CDR1 is SEHNR and CDR2 is FQNEAQ in the germline V gene (reference sequence). The V and J ends lost 5 bases and 0 bases respectively, with 11 bases between them. The CDR3 length is 15 residues. The CDR3, as DNA: TGTGCCAGCAGCCCGAAGGGGAGCTCCTACAATGAGCAGTTCTTC. Translating gives CASSPKGSSYNEQFF.

The V call is TRBV7-2, the J call TRBJ1-2; 8 bases are shared with TRBD1. The CDR3 spans 14 residues. The germline CDR1 and CDR2 sequences are SGHTA and FQGNSA. Unmatched junction bases numbered 5, after V lost 5 bases and J lost 3 bases. The CDR3 region is CASSTRTGYYGYTF. In DNA, the CDR3 is TGTGCCAGCAGCACACGGACAGGGTACTATGGCTACACCTTC. Variable domain in full (rest from reference TRBV7-2 and TRBJ1-2): GAGVSQSPSNKVTEKGKDVELRCDPISGHTALYWYRQSLGQGLEFLIYFQGNSAPDKSGLPSDRFSAERTGGSVSTLTIQRTQQEDSAVYLCASSTRTGYYGYTFGSGTRLTVV.

The chain combines TRBV15 with TRBJ1-1, with no clear D. V was trimmed by 5 bases and J by 4 bases, leaving 11 bases between them. Germline loops: CDR1 LNHNV, CDR2 YYDKDF (reference sequence). This CDR3 contains 13 residues. CDR3 amino acids: CATSPRAGTEAFF. The CDR3 DNA reads as TGTGCCACCAGCCCCCGGGCAGGCACTGAAGCTTTCTTT.

The chain carries TRBV27 and TRBJ2-6, with D possibly TRBD2 on 5 matching bases. V was pared by 10 bases and J by 1 base, with 14 bases between. CDR1 is MNHEY, CDR2 SMNVEV, per germline (reference sequence). The CDR3 runs to 15 residues. CDR3 coding DNA: TGTGCCACCTCAATGAGCGGATCTGGGGCCAACGTCCTGACTTTC. This codes for CATSMSGSGANVLTF. The whole variable domain, remainder taken from reference TRBV27 and TRBJ2-6, is EAQVTQNPRYLITVTGKKLTVTCSQNMNHEYMSWYRQDPGLGLRQIYYSMNVEVTDKGDVPEGYKVSRKEKRNFPLILESPSPNQTSLYFCATSMSGSGANVLTFGAGSRLTVL.

This sequence joins TRBV6-5 and TRBJ1-2, with TRBD1 identical over 10 bases. This CDR3 is 14 amino acids long. Germline loops: CDR1 MNHEY, CDR2 SVGAGI. V lost 6 bases to trimming and J lost 5 bases; unmatched junction nucleotides: 6. The CDR3, as DNA: TGTGCCAGCAGCCGACAGGGGGCCTTTTATGGCTACACCTTC. This sequence encodes CASSRQGAFYGYTF.

The chain employs TRBV2 and TRBJ1-2; no firm D call. CDR1 SNHLY and CDR2 FYNNEI come from the germline V gene. V was shortened by 3 bases and J by 8 bases, with 7 bases between the two germline ends. The CDR3 has 11 residues. Written as DNA, the CDR3 is TGTGCCAGCAGTGACTACGGAGGCTACACCTTC. Protein sequence: CASSDYGGYTF.

The chain carries TRBV6-1 and TRBJ1-2; TRBD1 agrees at 7 bases. J lost 5 bases, V lost 6 bases, and 12 bases had no gene match. There are 15 residues in the CDR3. CDR1 and CDR2 from the germline V gene are MNHNS and SASEGT. The DNA of the CDR3 is TGTGCCAGCAGCGTAGGGACAGCTCTATTATATGGCTACACCTTC. It yields the protein CASSVGTALLYGYTF.

The V gene is TRBV18, the J gene TRBJ2-7, with TRBD2 as a possible D gene (6 bases). CDR1 and CDR2 (germline): KGHSH, LQKENI. Trimming removed 3 bases at V and 7 bases at J, with 10 bases between. This CDR3 has 12 amino acids. Here the CDR3 reads CASSPKGREQYF. DNA for the CDR3: TGTGCCAGCTCACCTAAAGGGAGGGAGCAGTACTTC. The full variable domain, its missing parts supplied by reference TRBV18 and TRBJ2-7, is NAGVMQNPRHLVRRRGQEARLRCSPMKGHSHVYWYRQLPEEGLKFMVYLQKENIIDESGMPKERFSAEFPKEGPSILRIQQVVRGDSAAYFCASSPKGREQYFGPGTRLTVT.

The chain carries TRBV5-4 and TRBJ1-1; TRBD1 matches at 8 bases. Germline V gene data show CDR1 as SGHNT and CDR2 as YYREEE (reference sequence). V trimming: 0 bases; J trimming: 3 bases; junction bases outside the gene matches: 4. The CDR3 runs to 15 residues. The CDR3 DNA is TGTGCCAGCAGCTTGGTTCAGGGGGCCCACACTGAAGCTTTCTTT. Its protein product is CASSLVQGAHTEAFF.

The chain carries TRBV7-9 and TRBJ1-4; 9 positions agree with TRBD1. Germline V gene sequence: CDR1 SEHNR, CDR2 FQNEAQ (reference sequence). After removal of 5 bases from V and 8 bases from J, the junction contained 15 bases not matched to a gene. The CDR3 is 17 residues long. The CDR3 bases are TGTGCCAGCAGCCGTCGGGGGACAGGGCTTGACGGGGAAAAACTGTTTTTT. This codes for CASSRRGTGLDGEKLFF.

V gene TRBV5-1 combines with J gene TRBJ2-3; 7 nucleotides align to TRBD2. The germline gives CDR1 SGHRS, CDR2 YFSETQ. With V trimmed by 0 bases and J by 6 bases, 4 bases remained unmatched. The CDR3 sequence is 14 residues long. The CDR3 nucleotides are TGCGCCAGCAGCTTGGCCACTAGCGCGGATACGCAGTATTTT. Its protein product is CASSLATSADTQYF.

The CDR3 DNA reads TGTGCCATCAACCTCGACAGCTTTTCCTACGAGCAGTACTTC. Translating gives CAINLDSFSYEQYF. J is TRBJ2-7 and V is TRBV6-5; tentatively, D is TRBD1 (5 bases). The CDR3 consists of 14 residues. Trimming left V 10 bases short and J 1 base short, with 17 bases between. Germline loops: CDR1 MNHEY, CDR2 SVGAGI.

The V and J genes are TRBV10-3 and TRBJ2-2; the D gene is possibly TRBD1 (5 bases). The CDR3 loop spans 17 amino acids. The germline V gene has CDR1 ENHRY and CDR2 SYGVKD. Between the trimmed V and J ends, which lost 6 bases and 5 bases, there was a span of 22 bases. This CDR3 is CAISPTEVAGQTGELFF. DNA for the CDR3: TGTGCCATCAGCCCTACAGAAGTGGCAGGGCAGACCGGGGAGCTGTTTTTT.

The V and J genes are TRBV5-1 and TRBJ1-3, with no clear D. Germline CDR1 reads SGHRS; CDR2 reads YFSETQ. Trimming left V 1 base short and J 7 bases short, with 21 bases between. This CDR3 is built from 17 residues. CDR3 DNA sequence: TGCGCCAGCAGCTTGTCCGGTACCTCCAGTGGACGGAACACCATATATTTT. This encodes CASSLSGTSSGRNTIYF. The full variable domain, its missing parts supplied by reference TRBV5-1 and TRBJ1-3, is KAGVTQTPRYLIKTRGQQVTLSCSPISGHRSVSWYQQTPGQGLQFLFEYFSETQRNKGNFPGRFSGRQFSNSRSEMNVSTLELGDSALYLCASSLSGTSSGRNTIYFGEGSWLTVV.

This sequence joins TRBV15 and TRBJ1-2; a weak D match, TRBD1 (5 bases). Germline V gives CDR1 LNHNV, CDR2 YYDKDF (reference sequence). The CDR3 covers 14 residues. The V gene lost 4 bases and the J gene lost 3 bases, with 12 bases spanning the gap. CDR3 nucleotides: TGTGCCACCAGCATCAACCGGGGGGACTATGGCTACACCTTC. Translation gives CATSINRGDYGYTF.

The chain employs TRBV5-1 and TRBJ2-7; D is possibly TRBD2 (6 bases). Per the germline V gene, CDR1 is SGHRS and CDR2 is YFSETQ. V was pared by 4 bases and J by 3 bases, with 11 bases between. CDR3 length: 13 residues. The CDR3 is CASSRDSDYEQYF. CDR3 in DNA: TGCGCCAGCAGCCGGGACTCGGACTACGAGCAGTACTTC.

The chain links TRBV7-9 to TRBJ2-2; D might be TRBD1 or TRBD2, each matching 5 bases. The CDR3 contains 17 residues. V lost 2 bases and J lost 0, with 13 bases in between. Germline CDR1 and CDR2: SEHNR and FQNEAQ (reference sequence). Here the CDR3 DNA reads TGTGCCAGCAGCTTATTTAAGGGGAGAGCGAACACCGGGGAGCTGTTTTTT. Translating gives CASSLFKGRANTGELFF.